This T cell receptor beta chain comes out of a study of T cells in Graves' hyperthyroidism and ophthalmopathy. TCR beta CDR3 regions were amplified from RNA. A first-round RT-PCR of the TCR CDR3 used the HTBI primer set. Via MiXCR, TCRdb re-called the multiplex PCR reads, giving one row per CDR3 protein. The data show approximately 380,000 distinct CDR3 sequences, with 11% to 15% seen just once and over 25% held by the top ten. Regarding the study as a whole: From stable hyperthyroidism, ophthalmopathy was set apart by a 13 V-J model.

The CDR3 has 15 residues. V was cut by 0 bases and J by 3 bases, with 13 bases left in between. From germline, CDR1 is SGHKS and CDR2 YYEKEE (reference sequence). The source of the PBMCs was 10 ml of fresh peripheral blood. There are a few counts of this clonotype. Antigen unknown. The chain combines TRBV5-5 with TRBJ2-7; D gene uncertain. This clonotype was obtained from a man between 50 and 59 years old with Graves' ophthalmopathy. Sequenced sample: blood. CDR3 bases: TGTGCCAGCAGCTTGGGAATGGAGTTTCTCTACGAGCAGTACTTC. Translated: CASSLGMEFLYEQYF.